Listed below are T cell receptor beta chains from one sample, sequenced in a study of vaccination effects on CD4 cells after COVID-19. The method was immunoSEQ multiplex PCR; TCRdb's version includes in-frame clones alone and lacks a portion of them. The sample has approximately 61,000 clones; about 80% are singletons. The antigens these receptors bind are not known. This material consisted of CD4+ T cells from PBMCs cultured with HCoV-229E spike peptides, taken after COVID-19 vaccination. The source is a human donor who received a COVID-19 vaccine. Both conserved end residues are part of each CDR3.

v_call	j_call	cdr3_aa
TRBV27	TRBJ1-2	CASRRAGAGYGYTF
TRBV5-1	TRBJ2-1	CASSLFSGGLYNEQFF
TRBV6-5	TRBJ1-2	CASRRDSNYGYTF
TRBV5-1	TRBJ2-3	CASSLTGQITDTQYF
TRBV3-1/TRBV3-2	TRBJ2-3	CASSRGRTDTQYF
TRBV18	TRBJ2-1	CASIQDSSYNEQFF
TRBV7-2	TRBJ2-2	CASSLSRVDTGELFF
TRBV5-6	TRBJ2-5	CASSLAPGGRIKYQETQYF
TRBV3-1/TRBV3-2	TRBJ2-3	CASSQGSSLTDTQYF
TRBV10-1	TRBJ1-3	CASSEDYLSGNTIYF
TRBV6-2/TRBV6-3	TRBJ1-2	CASSYLGNYGYTF
TRBV29-1	TRBJ1-5	CSVEAGSNQPQHF
TRBV10-3	TRBJ2-6	CAIREGGDSGANVLTF
TRBV27	TRBJ1-1	CASSLIRGEAFF
TRBV2	TRBJ2-5	CASSEAVRGGWPSLLRETQYF
TRBV6-6	TRBJ2-1	CASSYGTGMGNEQFF
TRBV6-5	TRBJ1-5	CASSYQWGGNQPQHF
TRBV24-1	TRBJ2-5	CATSDSLDSQFKETQYF
TRBV7-8	TRBJ1-2	CASSDERYRLSGDGYTF
TRBV2	TRBJ1-1	CASSVQGQTEAFF
TRBV5-1	TRBJ1-1	CASSLVGDSDTEAFF
TRBV5-1	TRBJ1-3	CASSLAGRSETIYF
TRBV5-5	TRBJ2-5	CASSSSRTGYQETQYF
TRBV3-1/TRBV3-2	TRBJ1-2	CASSQGASSYGYTF
TRBV30	TRBJ2-1	CAWSVTQGYNEQFF
TRBV6-2/TRBV6-3	TRBJ1-6	CASSPPASPLHF
TRBV28	TRBJ1-4	CASSKAGATNEKLFF
TRBV18	TRBJ2-1	CASSPNGQNSYNEQFF
TRBV19	TRBJ2-3	CASSPIWGRYTDTQYF
TRBV5-1	TRBJ2-5	CASSLALAGGETQYF
TRBV7-2	TRBJ1-1	CASSLGASNTEAFF
TRBV4-1	TRBJ1-1	CASSQDRRNTEAFF
TRBV3-1/TRBV3-2	TRBJ2-5	CASSQIDVTDEETQYF
TRBV11-2	TRBJ2-3	CASSPRGLAGADTQYF
TRBV30	TRBJ2-2	CAWSPLDSTGELFF
TRBV6-5	TRBJ2-5	CASARTSSTTQYF
TRBV24-1	TRBJ1-2	CATGGDSYGYTF
TRBV11-3	TRBJ2-3	CASSAGAFTDTQYF
TRBV6-2/TRBV6-3	TRBJ1-6	CASSPRQTLNSPLHF
TRBV7-8	TRBJ1-5	CASSRQGRGNQPQHF
TRBV28	TRBJ1-5	CASRGPNQPQHF
TRBV5-4	TRBJ2-3	CASSLDGTSFVDTQYF
TRBV6-2/TRBV6-3	TRBJ1-5	CASSSTLQGASNQPQHF
TRBV9	TRBJ2-2	CASSVEPGPNTGELFF
TRBV7-7	TRBJ2-6	CASSHTTGTPGANVLTF
TRBV7-6	TRBJ1-5	CASSYGPTRTAYPRPQHF